One and the same sample provided the 24 T cell receptor beta chains below, sequenced in a study of identifying expanded T cells in peripheral blood (dated by TCRdb to about 2019). Libraries were constructed by the immunoSEQ multiplex PCR assay. Drawn from immuneACCESS, this table holds only the in-frame rearrangements with V and J called that TCRdb kept. Clones are partly lost; checked studies trace under half to an unresolved V gene and leave the rest unexplained. Here the sample has around 120,000 clones; 75% to 90% occur a single time. The top ten clones comprise 7.5% to 9% of the sample. Sequencing input: blood. These TCRs come from a person between 18 and 75 years old in good health.

V is TRBV6-4 and J is TRBJ1-4; D is unresolved. Trimming pared 6 bases from V and 0 bases from J, leaving 11 bases between. This CDR3 has 15 amino acids. Germline CDR1 and CDR2: MRHNA and SNTAGT. The DNA for the CDR3 is TGTGCCAGCAGACCATCGGGTGCAACTAATGAAAAACTGTTTTTT. It translates to CASRPSGATNEKLFF.

This clone was seen just once. V is TRBV5-5 and J is TRBJ1-5; D not certain. Trimming shortened V by 7 bases and J by 3 bases, and 8 bases separated the two germline ends. Germline values: CDR1 SGHKS, CDR2 YYEKEE (reference sequence). CDR3 length: 12 amino acids. CDR3 amino acids: CASGGPNQPQHF. The DNA of the CDR3 is TGTGCCAGCGGCGGCCCCAATCAGCCCCAGCATTTT.

This sequence joins TRBV28 and TRBJ2-2, with D perhaps TRBD2 (5 bases). This CDR3 has 15 amino acids. Trimming removed 7 bases from V and 2 bases from J, with 14 bases in between. From germline, CDR1 is MDHEN and CDR2 SYDVKM. CDR3 amino acids: CASTSGGLNTGELFF. The CDR3 bases are TGTGCCAGCACCTCGGGCGGGCTTAACACCGGGGAGCTGTTTTTT. The entire variable domain, with the rest obtained from reference TRBV28 and TRBJ2-2, is as follows: DVKVTQSSRYLVKRTGEKVFLECVQDMDHENMFWYRQDPGLGLRLIYFSYDVKMKEKGDIPEGYSVSREKKERFSLILESASTNQTSMYLCASTSGGLNTGELFFGEGSRLTVL.

J is TRBJ2-3 and V is TRBV5-1; TRBD1 or TRBD2 may be the D gene (5 bases each). CDR1 SGHRS and CDR2 YFSETQ come from the germline V gene. The CDR3 length is 15 residues. V was clipped by 4 bases and J by 3 bases, with 15 bases between them. The CDR3 DNA is TGCGCCAGCAGCCCTGGTGGCAGGGAGACAGATACGCAGTATTTT. Its protein product is CASSPGGRETDTQYF.

The chain joins TRBV6-6 to TRBJ1-5; D ambiguous. Germline-derived CDR1 and CDR2 are MNHNY and SVGAGI (reference sequence). V was clipped by 2 bases and J by 7 bases, with 6 bases between them. The CDR3 is 12 amino acids. The CDR3 DNA sequence: TGTGCCAGCAGTTACCCAGGACAGCCCCAGCATTTT. It codes for CASSYPGQPQHF.

The chain carries TRBV4-3 and TRBJ2-5; no clear D. Germline V CDR1 and CDR2: LGHNA, YSLEER. The CDR3 has 15 amino acids. The V end lost 4 bases, the J end lost 2 bases, and 14 bases lay between the germline ends. The CDR3 region has the DNA TGCGCCAGCAGCCGGTCGACGTTGGGGCAAGAGACCCAGTACTTC. Translation: CASSRSTLGQETQYF.

The chain uses TRBV7-8 and TRBJ1-4; 11 bases align to TRBD1. V lost 5 bases and J lost 8; bases outside the gene matches: 4. CDR1 is SGHVS, CDR2 FQNEAQ, per germline. CDR3 size: 14 residues. The CDR3 protein is CASSQGQGDEKLFF. CDR3 nucleotides: TGTGCCAGCAGCCAGGGACAGGGGGACGAAAAACTGTTTTTT.

The chain has TRBV11-2 and TRBJ2-1; D is unclear. The CDR3 is 13 residues long. Germline lookup yields CDR1 SGHAT and CDR2 FQNNGV. Trimming stripped 5 bases from V and 5 bases from J, with 10 bases between. In DNA, the CDR3 is TGTGCCAGCAGCCGCAGATTGAACAATGAGCAGTTCTTC. Amino acid sequence: CASSRRLNNEQFF.

The chain couples TRBV6-5 to TRBJ2-7, with TRBD2 as a possible D gene (5 bases). This CDR3 has 13 amino acids. CDR1 and CDR2 from the germline V gene are MNHEY and SVGAGI. Trimming pared 5 bases from V and 3 bases from J, leaving 11 bases between. CDR3 in DNA: TGTGCCAGCAGTAACCCCGGGGTCTACGAGCAGTACTTC. As protein: CASSNPGVYEQYF.

The V call is TRBV7-6, the J call TRBJ1-5; TRBD1 agrees at 9 bases. The germline gives CDR1 SGHVS, CDR2 FNYEAQ. J was trimmed by 5 bases and V by 5 bases; bases with no gene match: 7. CDR3 size: 15 residues. CDR3 nucleotides: TGTGCCAGCAGCGAAACAGGGGGCTGGGATCAGCCCCAGCATTTT. It specifies CASSETGGWDQPQHF.

The chain joins TRBV7-9 to TRBJ1-2; D is perhaps TRBD1 (5 bases). V lost 6 bases and J 8 bases, leaving 16 bases between the germline ends. This CDR3 has 13 residues. Germline V gives CDR1 SEHNR, CDR2 FQNEAQ (reference sequence). DNA for the CDR3: TGTGCCAGCAGGCCTCAGGGTGTAGACGGCTACACCTTC. Translation gives CASRPQGVDGYTF.

This clone was found once. J is TRBJ2-1 and V is TRBV5-8, with TRBD2 matching 9 bases. Germline V lookup: CDR1 SGHTS, CDR2 YDEGEE. CDR3 size: 16 residues. Trimming cost V 4 bases and J 4 bases; bases outside gene matches: 9. CDR3 DNA sequence: TGTGCCAGCAGCGAGAGAAGCGGGAGGAGTTACAATGAGCAGTTCTTC. Its protein is CASSERSGRSYNEQFF.

The V call is TRBV28, the J call TRBJ2-7; D possibly corresponds to TRBD1 (6 bases). With 4 bases removed from V and 4 bases from J, the gap between germline ends came to 8 bases. The CDR3 has 12 residues. Germline V gives CDR1 MDHEN, CDR2 SYDVKM. The CDR3 DNA is TGTGCCAGCAGTTCGGGACAATACGAGCAGTACTTC. This gives the protein CASSSGQYEQYF.

This clone was observed a single time. The J gene is TRBJ2-7, the V gene TRBV7-2; possibly TRBD2 for D (6 bases). The germline V gene encodes CDR1 SGHTA and CDR2 FQGNSA. This CDR3 is built from 14 residues. V lost 4 bases and J lost 3, with 13 bases in between. Here the CDR3 reads CASSYPGGDYEQYF. DNA of the CDR3: TGTGCCAGCAGCTACCCTGGAGGGGACTACGAGCAGTACTTC. Full variable domain (rest looked up from reference TRBV7-2 and TRBJ2-7): GAGVSQSPSNKVTEKGKDVELRCDPISGHTALYWYRQSLGQGLEFLIYFQGNSAPDKSGLPSDRFSAERTGGSVSTLTIQRTQQEDSAVYLCASSYPGGDYEQYFGPGTRLTVT.

The rearrangement joins TRBV2 to TRBJ2-7; 8 nucleotides match TRBD2. Trimming at V came to 10 bases and at J to 3 bases, leaving 5 bases not matched to a gene. Germline V CDR1 and CDR2: SNHLY, FYNNEI. The CDR3 length is 12 residues. The CDR3, as DNA: TGTGCCAAACGACTAGCGAACTACGAGCAGTACTTC. Translation: CAKRLANYEQYF.

The chain couples TRBV5-8 to TRBJ1-4; 7 nucleotides line up with TRBD1. V gave up 1 base and J gave up 4 bases; unmatched junction bases: 10. The V gene's germline CDR1 is SGHTS and CDR2 YDEGEE. This CDR3 is 17 amino acids long. The CDR3 DNA is TGTGCCAGCAGCTTGTGGGGGGGGACAGAAAATAATGAAAAACTGTTTTTT. Translated: CASSLWGGTENNEKLFF.

The V gene is TRBV28, the J gene TRBJ1-2, with 7 bases matching TRBD1. V shed 5 bases and J 3 bases; nucleotides not matched to a gene: 3. Germline V gene data show CDR1 as MDHEN and CDR2 as SYDVKM. CDR3 length: 13 residues. The CDR3 sequence: CASSQGGYYGYTF. CDR3 coding DNA: TGTGCCAGCAGTCAGGGGGGATACTATGGCTACACCTTC.

This chain joins TRBV4-2 and TRBJ2-5, with 12 nucleotides matching TRBD2. The CDR3 spans 16 residues. The V segment lost 3 bases and the J segment 0 bases; nucleotides outside the gene matches: 2. CDR1 is LGHNA, CDR2 YNFKEQ, per germline. This chain's CDR3 is CASSQRTSGNQETQYF. The CDR3 nucleotides are TGTGCCAGCAGCCAGAGGACTAGCGGGAACCAAGAGACCCAGTACTTC.

Written as DNA, the CDR3 is TGTGCCAGCAGCCGTGGACAGGGGGCAGCTGGGGCCAACGTCCTGACTTTC. Translated, it gives CASSRGQGAAGANVLTF. V is TRBV28 and J is TRBJ2-6; 11 nucleotides match TRBD1. V lost 6 bases, J lost 2 bases, and 6 bases stayed unmatched. The CDR3 length is 17 residues. Per germline, CDR1 MDHEN and CDR2 SYDVKM.

CDR3 amino acids: CASSLGRTDTQYF. For the CDR3, the DNA is TGTGCCAGCAGCTTAGGGAGGACAGATACGCAGTATTTT. This chain uses TRBV7-8 with TRBJ2-3; possible D gene TRBD2, 5 bases. Trimming left V 1 base short and J 3 bases short, with 5 bases between. Per germline, CDR1 SGHVS and CDR2 FQNEAQ. This CDR3 has 13 amino acids.

This clone was detected a few times. V gene TRBV5-6 combines with J gene TRBJ1-3; D unclear. Trimming stripped 0 bases from V and 8 bases from J, with 12 bases between. The CDR3 spans 14 residues. Germline V gene sequence: CDR1 SGHDT, CDR2 YYEEEE. The CDR3 spells CASSLGQDWDTIYF. CDR3 sequence (DNA): TGTGCCAGCAGCTTGGGGCAGGATTGGGACACCATATATTTT.

The chain employs TRBV10-3 and TRBJ1-1; TRBD1 agrees at 8 bases. The CDR3 totals 15 residues. The germline V gene encodes CDR1 ENHRY and CDR2 SYGVKD. V dropped 6 bases and J dropped 5; count of bases not matched to a gene: 11. The CDR3: CAISSGKTGETEAFF. For the CDR3, the DNA is TGTGCCATCAGCTCCGGGAAGACAGGGGAGACTGAAGCTTTCTTT.

The CDR3 loop is CASSQDRNTGELFF. CDR3 coding DNA: TGTGCCAGCAGCCAGGACAGAAACACCGGGGAGCTGTTTTTT. The chain joins TRBV7-3 to TRBJ2-2, with D possibly TRBD1 on 6 matching bases. V lost 5 bases and J 2 bases, leaving 9 bases between the germline ends. This CDR3 spans 14 amino acids. CDR1 is SGHTA and CDR2 is FQGTGA in the germline V gene.

The V and J genes are TRBV2 and TRBJ2-2; TRBD2 matches at 7 bases. With 3 bases clipped from V and 1 base from J, the junction kept 2 bases outside the gene matches. Germline CDR1 SNHLY, CDR2 FYNNEI. The CDR3 runs to 15 residues. The CDR3 DNA follows: TGTGCCAGCAGTGACCAGCGGGGGAACACCGGGGAGCTGTTTTTT. Its translation: CASSDQRGNTGELFF.